Below, one T cell receptor beta chain is given with its context. This sample was taken from a study of beta chain features in type 1 diabetes. This CDR3 has 13 amino acids. Trimming removed 6 bases at V and 4 bases at J, with 12 bases between. Per the germline V gene, CDR1 is LNHNV and CDR2 is YYDKDF (reference sequence). cDNA synthesis used the whole RNA isolate, giving expressed TCRB sequences. Repertoires were generated with immunoSEQ multiplex PCR, while TCRdb's copy carries only in-frame clones and drops some. The table records 350,000 to 450,000 clones, approximately 15% of them present only once.

The clonotype comes from a man aged 30 to 39 in good health. Sample: naive CD4+ T cells from blood. V gene TRBV15 combines with J gene TRBJ1-1; D uncertain. The CDR3 DNA follows: TGTGCCACCAGTACGACGGTGAGCACTGAAGCTTTCTTT. Residues: CATSTTVSTEAFF. The whole variable domain, filled in from reference TRBV15 and TRBJ1-1, reads DAMVIQNPRYQVTQFGKPVTLSCSQTLNHNVMYWYQQKSSQAPKLLFHYYDKDFNNEADTPDNFQSRRPNTSFCFLDIRSPGLGDTAMYLCATSTTVSTEAFFGQGTRLTVV.